This T cell receptor (beta chain) was profiled in a study of a mutant IDH1 vaccine in newly diagnosed glioma. Generated by immunoSEQ multiplex PCR, the TCRdb table keeps only in-frame clones and is missing some. The repertoire has more than 25,000 clones, about 85% of them found once; the top ten carry about 3.6%. Comments on this clone: Its antigen is as yet unknown.

The time point is: week 5, during vaccination. In the vaccine, a single dose held 300 ug of the mutant IDH1 20-mer peptide, along with topical imiquimod. This sequence originates from a woman aged 35 to 49 with glioma. Some clones in this sample may be carry-over from other donors' samples. This specimen consisted of peripheral blood mononuclear cells (PBMCs), obtained from a glioma patient whose treatment included an IDH1 peptide vaccine.

The chain's CDR3 is CASGGGSYTF. The CDR3 region has the DNA TGTGCCAGCGGTGGAGGGAGCTACACCTTC. This chain connects TRBV2 to TRBJ1-2; D is uncertain. The CDR3 runs to 10 residues. V was shortened by 8 bases and J by 9 bases, with 10 bases between the two germline ends. Germline V gives CDR1 SNHLY, CDR2 FYNNEI.